These 2 T cell receptor beta chains originate from one sample sequenced in a study of T cells in Graves' hyperthyroidism and ophthalmopathy (dated by TCRdb to the late 2010s). The receptor library was made with multiplex PCR. The instrument given in TCRdb is Illumina HiSeq 2000. The TCR beta CDR3 regions were amplified from RNA transcripts. For the first round of RT-PCR on the TCR CDR3, the HTBI primer set was used together with the Qiagen OneStep RT-PCR kit. TCRdb redid the processing of the public reads, applying fastp at Q25 and MiXCR, and retained in-frame beta chains. Every entry covers one CDR3 protein and lists the most common genes and DNA from its rows. The sample includes roughly 500,000 distinct CDR3 sequences, with about 16% observed a single time. Of the sample, over 25% is held by the ten largest clones. The specimen was blood. These receptors all stem from a woman in her 30s with Graves' ophthalmopathy.

This rearrangement joins TRBV6-1 to TRBJ2-5; 12 bases align to TRBD2. V trimming: 7 bases; J trimming: 10 bases; junction bases outside the gene matches: 10. Germline CDR1 reads MNHNS; CDR2 reads SASEGT. The CDR3 has 14 amino acids. This CDR3 reads CASIDPGLAGRQYF. The CDR3 nucleotides read TGTGCCAGCATCGACCCGGGACTAGCGGGCCGCCAGTACTTC.

This clonotype has ten or more counts. The genes are TRBV3-1 and TRBJ1-4; the match to TRBD1 covers 7 bases. CDR1 and CDR2 (germline): LGHDT, YNNKEL (reference sequence). V shed 4 bases and J 8 bases; nucleotides not matched to a gene: 10. The length of the CDR3 is 15 residues. Written as DNA, the CDR3 is TGTGCCAGCAGCCGGGCAGACAGGGCCGGCGAAAAACTGTTTTTT. Protein sequence: CASSRADRAGEKLFF.